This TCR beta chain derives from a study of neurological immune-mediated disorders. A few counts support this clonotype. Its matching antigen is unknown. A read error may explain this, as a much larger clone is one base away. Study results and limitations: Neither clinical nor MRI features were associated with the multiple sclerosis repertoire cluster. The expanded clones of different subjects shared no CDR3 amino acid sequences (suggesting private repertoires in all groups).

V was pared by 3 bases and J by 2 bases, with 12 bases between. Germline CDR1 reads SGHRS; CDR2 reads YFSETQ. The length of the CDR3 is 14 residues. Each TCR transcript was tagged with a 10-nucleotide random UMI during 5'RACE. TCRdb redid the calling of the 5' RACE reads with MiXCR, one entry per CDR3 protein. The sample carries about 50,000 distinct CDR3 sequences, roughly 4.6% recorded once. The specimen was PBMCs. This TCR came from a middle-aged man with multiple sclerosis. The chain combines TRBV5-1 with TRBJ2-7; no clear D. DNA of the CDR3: TGCGCCAGCAGCTCCGGACCGACGGCCTACGAGCAGTACTTC. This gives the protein CASSSGPTAYEQYF.